The 18 T cell receptor beta chains below come from one sample, sequenced in a study of early T cells in non-severe SARS-CoV-2 infection (dated by TCRdb to the early 2020s). The library was made by 5' RACE. TCRdb records NextSeq 500 as the sequencer. The public reads were reprocessed in TCRdb via fastp at Q25 and MiXCR, keeping in-frame beta chains. A single entry per CDR3 protein holds the most common genes and DNA from its merged rows. The sample table lists 95,000 to 100,000 distinct CDR3 sequences, over 10% of them with a count of one. 2% to 2.5% of the sample is taken by the ten largest. The sequenced sample consisted of whole blood. These TCRs come from an adult who was a healthcare worker with PCR-confirmed SARS-CoV-2 infection or an uninfected control (not recorded which).

The CDR3 reads CASSEPGGGDTQYF. CDR3 DNA: TGTGCCAGCAGTGAGCCGGGGGGAGGGGATACGCAGTATTTT. This sequence joins TRBV2 and TRBJ2-3; 7 nucleotides match TRBD2. The CDR3 has 14 amino acids. J gave up 6 bases and V 3 bases, and 6 bases lay outside the gene matches. CDR1 SNHLY and CDR2 FYNNEI come from the germline V gene.

This clonotype was seen many times. This sequence joins TRBV20-1 and TRBJ2-2; maybe TRBD1 (5 bases). This CDR3 contains 13 residues. Germline-derived CDR1 and CDR2 are DFQATT and SNEGSKA (reference sequence). Trimming left V 3 bases short and J 3 bases short, with 8 bases between. The CDR3 DNA is TGCAGTGCTAGCGACAGAGACACCGGGGAGCTGTTTTTT. Translation: CSASDRDTGELFF.

This clonotype occurred many times. The rearrangement joins TRBV2 to TRBJ2-2, with D perhaps matching TRBD1 or TRBD2 (5 bases each). The CDR3 spans 17 residues. V was trimmed by 3 bases and J by 2 bases, leaving 16 bases between them. Germline-derived CDR1 and CDR2 are SNHLY and FYNNEI. The CDR3 here is CASSEKPPGLNTGELFF. The CDR3 nucleotides are TGTGCCAGCAGTGAGAAACCTCCGGGGCTAAACACCGGGGAGCTGTTTTTT.

This chain joins TRBV25-1 and TRBJ1-2, with 8 nucleotides matching TRBD1. The length of the CDR3 is 16 residues. Germline CDR1 and CDR2: MGHDK and SYGVNS. V dropped 3 bases and J dropped 6; count of bases not matched to a gene: 12. CDR3 DNA sequence: TGTGCCAGCAGTGACTCGGGACAGGTGCTTCTTAATGGCTACACCTTC. This gives the protein CASSDSGQVLLNGYTF.

The chain links TRBV7-2 to TRBJ1-2, with 9 positions matching TRBD1. V dropped 2 bases and J dropped 0; count of bases not matched to a gene: 7. The CDR3 consists of 17 residues. The germline CDR1 and CDR2 sequences are SGHTA and FQGNSA. The CDR3 loop is CASSLSTGGITNYGYTF. The CDR3 DNA sequence: TGTGCCAGCAGCTTATCAACAGGGGGCATAACTAACTATGGCTACACCTTC.

The J gene is TRBJ1-2, the V gene TRBV7-2; D unresolved. The CDR3 runs 14 residues. Germline V gene data show CDR1 as SGHTA and CDR2 as FQGNSA. V lost 5 bases to trimming and J lost 2 bases, with 12 bases between them. The CDR3 nucleotides read TGTGCCAGCAGCCCCCAGGAACAAAACTATGGCTACACCTTC. It translates to CASSPQEQNYGYTF.

This clonotype was recorded a few times. The V call is TRBV19, the J call TRBJ2-4; D gene ambiguous. Germline lookup yields CDR1 LNHDA and CDR2 SQIVND (reference sequence). This CDR3 has 13 amino acids. Trimming stripped 3 bases from V and 12 bases from J, with 15 bases between. The CDR3 nucleotides are TGTGCCAGTAGTATTTTTTCGGATTTCTATCAGTACTTC. As protein: CASSIFSDFYQYF.

Only one count was recorded for this clonotype. The rearrangement links TRBV5-1 to TRBJ2-6, with a possible D match to TRBD2 (5 bases). Between the trimmed V and J ends, which lost 5 bases and 3 bases, there was a span of 12 bases. The CDR3 sequence is 15 residues long. Germline V gives CDR1 SGHRS, CDR2 YFSETQ. CDR3 sequence: CASRRELGGANVLTF. DNA of the CDR3: TGCGCCAGCAGACGGGAACTGGGTGGGGCCAACGTCCTGACTTTC.

This clonotype was picked up many times. The chain has TRBV12-3 or TRBV12-4 and TRBJ2-2, with 8 bases identical to TRBD1. With 9 bases clipped from V and 6 bases from J, the junction kept 9 bases outside the gene matches. The CDR3 consists of 14 residues. The CDR3 loop is CASRQGKGAGELFF. The CDR3 coding sequence is TGTGCCAGTAGACAGGGGAAAGGGGCCGGGGAGCTGTTTTTT.

This chain joins TRBV6-2 or TRBV6-3 and TRBJ2-6; tentatively, D is TRBD2 (5 bases). The CDR3 runs to 15 residues. Trimming cost V 8 bases and J 2 bases, with 13 bases left between them. Looked up from germline, CDR1 is MNHEY and CDR2 is SVGEGT. As DNA, the CDR3 is TGTGCCAGCTTAACTCGGGAAACTGGGGCCAACGTCCTGACTTTC. This gives the protein CASLTRETGANVLTF.

This clonotype was detected ten times or more. The rearrangement uses TRBV7-9 and TRBJ2-5, with a tentative D call TRBD1 (5 bases). The length of the CDR3 is 14 residues. Deletions cut 2 bases from V and 5 bases from J, with 12 bases between. CDR1 is SEHNR and CDR2 is FQNEAQ in the germline V gene (reference sequence). The CDR3 DNA follows: TGTGCCAGCAGCTTAAACCAGGGTGGGGAGACCCAGTACTTC. Translating it yields CASSLNQGGETQYF.

This clonotype was counted only a few times. This rearrangement joins TRBV5-5 to TRBJ2-7, with D perhaps matching TRBD2 (6 bases). This CDR3 comprises 16 residues. CDR1 and CDR2 (germline): SGHKS, YYEKEE (reference sequence). The ends were cut back, 1 base at V and 7 bases at J, with 21 bases in the middle. CDR3 protein: CASSLSGLARLGEQYF. CDR3 in DNA: TGTGCCAGCAGCTTGAGCGGGTTAGCGAGATTGGGAGAGCAGTACTTC.

This clonotype was recorded many times. The CDR3: CASSLLMGNTEAFF. The CDR3 DNA sequence: TGTGCCAGCAGTTTATTAATGGGGAACACTGAAGCTTTCTTT. This chain uses TRBV28 with TRBJ1-1; D remains unclear. The germline V and J ends were trimmed by 1 base and 1 base, with 7 bases remaining between them. CDR3 length: 14 amino acids. Germline loops: CDR1 MDHEN, CDR2 SYDVKM.

This clonotype was seen a handful of times. The chain combines TRBV11-2 with TRBJ2-5; 7 positions agree with TRBD2. The J segment lost 3 bases and the V segment lost 6 bases, leaving 19 bases of the junction unmatched. CDR3 size: 18 residues. Germline V CDR1 and CDR2: SGHAT, FQNNGV. The CDR3 sequence is CASRMGRGGGVREETQYF. The CDR3 nucleotides read TGTGCCAGCAGGATGGGGCGGGGCGGGGGAGTCAGGGAAGAGACCCAGTACTTC.

This clonotype was seen more than once but under ten times. V is TRBV7-9 and J is TRBJ1-4; D is possibly TRBD1 (5 bases). The CDR3 sequence is 14 residues long. V lost 7 bases to trimming and J lost 4 bases, with 13 bases between them. Germline values: CDR1 SEHNR, CDR2 FQNEAQ (reference sequence). The CDR3 here is CASTGRGGNEKLFF. DNA of the CDR3: TGTGCCAGCACCGGTCGTGGGGGTAATGAAAAACTGTTTTTT.

The CDR3, as DNA: TGTGCCAGCAGCTTTCAGGAAAAACTGTTTTTT. Translation gives CASSFQEKLFF. The chain recombines TRBV11-2 with TRBJ1-4; D remains ambiguous. CDR3 length: 11 amino acids. Germline loops: CDR1 SGHAT, CDR2 FQNNGV. The V gene lost 3 bases and the J gene lost 8 bases, with 4 bases spanning the gap.

This clonotype was detected only a few times. The rearrangement joins TRBV28 to TRBJ2-2, with 7 bases aligning to TRBD1. The CDR3 runs to 13 residues. From germline, CDR1 is MDHEN and CDR2 SYDVKM. The CDR3 nucleotides are TGTGCTACAGGGGTCGCGAACACCGGGGAGCTGTTTTTT. The encoded protein is CATGVANTGELFF.

V gene TRBV28 combines with J gene TRBJ2-5; D is unclear. This CDR3 contains 11 residues. Germline V gene lookup returns CDR1 MDHEN and CDR2 SYDVKM. Trimming took 6 bases from V and 5 from J, leaving 7 bases between them. The CDR3 region is CASRNGETQYF. The CDR3 DNA is TGTGCCAGCAGAAACGGGGAGACCCAGTACTTC.